This T cell receptor (beta chain) was recovered during a study of T cells in Graves' hyperthyroidism and ophthalmopathy. At the level of the study: Peripheral blood was obtained at initial diagnosis, preceding any treatment.

The sample holds a few counts of this clonotype. No antigen is known for it. Germline lookup yields CDR1 LNHDA and CDR2 SQIVND (reference sequence). Germline trimming cut 3 bases from V and 4 bases from J; bases unmatched to any gene: 3. The CDR3 has 14 amino acids. General study findings and limits: Stable hyperthyroidism was separated from ophthalmopathy by a model based on 13 V-J features.

Researchers took RNA transcripts and amplified the TCR beta CDR3 regions from them. The HTBI primer set served for first-round RT-PCR of the TCR CDR3. A single record per CDR3 protein comes from TCRdb applying MiXCR to the multiplex PCR reads. The table has about 610,000 distinct CDR3 sequences, roughly 14% seen once. This sequence originates from a woman between 40 and 55 years old with Graves' ophthalmopathy. The J gene is TRBJ1-5, the V gene TRBV19, with 7 positions matching TRBD1. Sequences were obtained from blood. The DNA of the CDR3 is TGTGCCAGTAGTATTCTACAGGGGAATCAGCCCCAGCATTTT. Translation gives CASSILQGNQPQHF.